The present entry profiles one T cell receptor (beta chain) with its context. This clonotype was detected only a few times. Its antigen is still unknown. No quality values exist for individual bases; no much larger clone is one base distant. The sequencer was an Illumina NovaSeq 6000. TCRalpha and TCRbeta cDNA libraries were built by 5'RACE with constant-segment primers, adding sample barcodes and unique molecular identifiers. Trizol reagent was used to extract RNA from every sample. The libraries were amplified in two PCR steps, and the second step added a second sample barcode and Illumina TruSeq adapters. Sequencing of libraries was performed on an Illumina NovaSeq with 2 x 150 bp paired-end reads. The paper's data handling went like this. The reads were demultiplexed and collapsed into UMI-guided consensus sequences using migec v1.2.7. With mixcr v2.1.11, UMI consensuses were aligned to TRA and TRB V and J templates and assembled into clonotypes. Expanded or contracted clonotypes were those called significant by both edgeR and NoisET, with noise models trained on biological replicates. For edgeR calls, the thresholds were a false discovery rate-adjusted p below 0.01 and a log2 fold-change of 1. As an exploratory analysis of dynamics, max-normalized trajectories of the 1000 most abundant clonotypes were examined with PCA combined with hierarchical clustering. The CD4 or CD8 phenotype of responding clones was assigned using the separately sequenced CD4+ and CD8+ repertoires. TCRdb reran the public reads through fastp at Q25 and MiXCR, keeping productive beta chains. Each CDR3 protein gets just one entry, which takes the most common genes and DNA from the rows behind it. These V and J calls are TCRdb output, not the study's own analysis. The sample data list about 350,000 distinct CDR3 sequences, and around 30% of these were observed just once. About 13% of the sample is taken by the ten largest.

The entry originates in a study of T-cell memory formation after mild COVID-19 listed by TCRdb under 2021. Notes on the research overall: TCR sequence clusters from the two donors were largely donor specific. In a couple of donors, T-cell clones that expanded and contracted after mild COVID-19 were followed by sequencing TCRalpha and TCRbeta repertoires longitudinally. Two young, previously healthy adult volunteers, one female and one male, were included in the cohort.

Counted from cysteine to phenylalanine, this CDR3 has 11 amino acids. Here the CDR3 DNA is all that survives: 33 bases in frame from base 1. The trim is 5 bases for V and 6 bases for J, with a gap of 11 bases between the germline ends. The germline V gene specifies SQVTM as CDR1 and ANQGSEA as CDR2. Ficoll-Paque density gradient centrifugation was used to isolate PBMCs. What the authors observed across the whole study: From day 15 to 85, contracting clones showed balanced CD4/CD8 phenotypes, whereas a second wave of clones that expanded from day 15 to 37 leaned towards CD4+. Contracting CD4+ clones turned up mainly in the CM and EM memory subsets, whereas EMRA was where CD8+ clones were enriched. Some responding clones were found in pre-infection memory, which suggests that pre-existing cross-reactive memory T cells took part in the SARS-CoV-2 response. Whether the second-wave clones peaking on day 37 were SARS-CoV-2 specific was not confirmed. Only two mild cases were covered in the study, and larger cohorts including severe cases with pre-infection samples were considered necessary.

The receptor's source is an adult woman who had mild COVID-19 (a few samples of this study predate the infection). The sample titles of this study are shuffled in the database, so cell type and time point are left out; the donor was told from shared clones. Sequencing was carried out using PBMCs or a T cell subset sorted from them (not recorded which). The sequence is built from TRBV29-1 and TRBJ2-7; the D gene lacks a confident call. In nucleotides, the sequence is TGCAGCGTTAAGTATGACGGCGAGCAGTACTTC. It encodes CSVKYDGEQYF.